Listed below are T cell receptor beta chains from one sample, sequenced in a study of cytomegalovirus exposure and HLA in healthy donors. Profiled with immunoSEQ multiplex PCR; TCRdb holds only in-frame clones, not every one. Here the sample spans around 100,000 clones, over 70% being singletons. Sequencing used PBMCs. Receptors were obtained from a woman aged 40 to 55 in good health and CMV-seropositive. Each CDR3 is given with its conserved first and last residue. Fields, in order: J gene, V gene, D gene, clone size, CDR3 DNA, CDR3 protein. D genes are given only for firm matches. Some rows have no size entry. The others give once, few or many, or a class for an expanded clone.

>TRBJ2-1|TRBV4-3|-|many
TGCGCCAGCAGCCCGAGCTCCCTCGACAGTTACAATGAGCAGTTCTTC
CASSPSSLDSYNEQFF
>TRBJ1-5|TRBV2|TRBD1|once
TGTGCCAGCAGTGGACGGACAGGGAGCGGCCAGCCCCAGCATTTT
CASSGRTGSGQPQHF
>TRBJ2-2|TRBV27|TRBD2|-
TGTGCCAGCAGTTTTGGCAGGACTAGCGTCTATAGTCCCAGGGAGCTGTTTTTT
CASSFGRTSVYSPRELFF
>TRBJ1-3|TRBV7-8|-|-
TGTGCCAGCAGCTCGAGCTTAGTCCCCATATATTTT
CASSSSLVPIYF
>TRBJ2-2|TRBV11-3|TRBD2|-
TGTGCCAGCAGCCCCCCCAATGGACTAGCGGCGATGAACACCGGGGAGCTGTTTTTT
CASSPPNGLAAMNTGELFF
>TRBJ1-4|TRBV5-1|-|-
TGCGCCAGCTCGGGGGGTACTAATGAAAAACTGTTTTTT
CASSGGTNEKLFF
>TRBJ1-2|TRBV6-1|-|few
TGTGCCAGCAGTGAGTACAGGAACTATGGCTACACCTTC
CASSEYRNYGYTF
>TRBJ1-1|TRBV6-5|-|-
TGTGCCAGCAGTTACTTCGACAGAAACACTGAAGCTTTCTTT
CASSYFDRNTEAFF
>TRBJ1-3|TRBV5-6|-|few
TGTGCCAGCAGCTTGTCGGCCGGGGGAAACACCATATATTTT
CASSLSAGGNTIYF
>TRBJ2-7|TRBV6-5|-|-
TGTGCCAGCAGTTACTCTCTAGCCTACGAGCAGTACTTC
CASSYSLAYEQYF
>TRBJ2-7|TRBV5-4|-|-
TGTGCCAGCAGCTTGTTATTAGCGGCCCCCTACGAGCAGTACTTC
CASSLLLAAPYEQYF
>TRBJ1-1|TRBV30|TRBD1|-
TGTGCCTGGGGCCTAGGGACAGGGCAGAACACTGAAGCTTTCTTT
CAWGLGTGQNTEAFF
>TRBJ2-5|TRBV5-4|TRBD1|-
TGTGCCAGCAGCGCCGGGGACAGGCCAGAGACCCAGTACTTC
CASSAGDRPETQYF
>TRBJ1-1|TRBV18|TRBD1|-
TGTGCCAGCTCGCCCGGGACAGGGGAAACTGAAGCTTTCTTT
CASSPGTGETEAFF
>TRBJ2-7|TRBV5-1|TRBD1|-
TGCGCCAGCAGCTGGATGGGTACAGGGGCCTACGAGCAGTACTTC
CASSWMGTGAYEQYF
>TRBJ2-3|TRBV30|-|-
TGTGCCTGGAGTGTAGGTAGCAGCACAGATACGCAGTATTTT
CAWSVGSSTDTQYF